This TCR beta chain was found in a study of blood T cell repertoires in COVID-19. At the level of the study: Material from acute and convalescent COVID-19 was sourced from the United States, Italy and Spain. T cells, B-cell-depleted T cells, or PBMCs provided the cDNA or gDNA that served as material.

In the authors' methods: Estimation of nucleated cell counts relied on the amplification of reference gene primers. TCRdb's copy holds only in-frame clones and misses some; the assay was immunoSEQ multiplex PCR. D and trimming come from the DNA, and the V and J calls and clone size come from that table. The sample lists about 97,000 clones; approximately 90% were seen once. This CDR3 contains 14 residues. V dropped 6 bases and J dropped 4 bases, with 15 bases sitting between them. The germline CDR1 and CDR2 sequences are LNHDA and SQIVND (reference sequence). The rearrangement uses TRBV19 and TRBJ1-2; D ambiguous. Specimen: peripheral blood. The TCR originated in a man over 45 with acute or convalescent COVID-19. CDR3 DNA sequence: TGTGCCAGTAGCTTTTTACAGACCCGCTATGGCTACACCTTC. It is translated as CASSFLQTRYGYTF.